This is a list of T cell receptor beta chains from one sample in a study of T cells in localized non-small cell lung cancer. Repertoires were generated with immunoSEQ multiplex PCR, while TCRdb's copy carries only in-frame clones and drops some. This sample has approximately 150,000 clones, with around 89% found just once. Sequenced here: peripheral blood, sampled before any cancer treatment. The source is an older female donor with stage I lung adenocarcinoma. Both conserved end residues are part of each CDR3. Each record gives: V gene, J gene, clone size, D gene, CDR3 protein, CDR3 DNA. A D gene is named only where the DNA matches it firmly. Size values are once, few and many counts, or a class for expanded clones, and some rows have none.

V gene: TRBV20-1; J gene: TRBJ2-5; clone size: few; D gene: .; CDR3 protein: CSAKGLETQYF; CDR3 DNA: TGCAGTGCTAAGGGGCTGGAGACCCAGTACTTC
V gene: TRBV6-1; J gene: TRBJ2-5; clone size: .; D gene: TRBD1; CDR3 protein: CASRMGQGGETQYF; CDR3 DNA: TGTGCCAGCAGGATGGGACAGGGGGGAGAGACCCAGTACTTC
V gene: TRBV27; J gene: TRBJ1-5; clone size: .; D gene: TRBD1; CDR3 protein: CASSLEQGNQPQHF; CDR3 DNA: TGTGCCAGCAGTTTAGAACAGGGGAATCAGCCCCAGCATTTT
V gene: TRBV5-1; J gene: TRBJ2-1; clone size: .; D gene: TRBD1; CDR3 protein: CASSPEGTGLNEQFF; CDR3 DNA: TGCGCCAGCAGCCCGGAAGGGACAGGGCTCAATGAGCAGTTCTTC
V gene: TRBV18; J gene: TRBJ1-2; clone size: .; D gene: .; CDR3 protein: CASSGPGRTGGGYTF; CDR3 DNA: TGTGCCAGCTCAGGACCGGGACGTACTGGAGGGGGCTACACCTTC
V gene: TRBV6-1; J gene: TRBJ2-1; clone size: .; D gene: .; CDR3 protein: CASSYGFRDEQFF; CDR3 DNA: TGTGCCAGCAGTTATGGTTTTAGGGATGAGCAGTTCTTC
V gene: TRBV6-5; J gene: TRBJ2-1; clone size: .; D gene: TRBD1; CDR3 protein: CASSLQGNNEQFF; CDR3 DNA: TGTGCCAGCAGTCTACAGGGGAACAATGAGCAGTTCTTC
V gene: TRBV6-6; J gene: TRBJ2-7; clone size: .; D gene: TRBD2; CDR3 protein: CASTASGSYEQYF; CDR3 DNA: TGTGCCAGTACGGCTAGCGGGTCCTACGAGCAGTACTTC
V gene: TRBV19; J gene: TRBJ2-2; clone size: .; D gene: TRBD2; CDR3 protein: CASSIVSGSFTGELFF; CDR3 DNA: TGTGCCAGTAGTATAGTAAGCGGGAGTTTCACCGGGGAGCTGTTTTTT
V gene: TRBV28; J gene: TRBJ2-5; clone size: .; D gene: .; CDR3 protein: CASNSGPPQETQYF; CDR3 DNA: TGTGCCAGCAATTCAGGCCCCCCCCAAGAGACCCAGTACTTC
V gene: TRBV10-3; J gene: TRBJ2-3; clone size: .; D gene: .; CDR3 protein: CAISVGTIYTDTQYF; CDR3 DNA: TGTGCCATCAGTGTCGGGACCATCTACACAGATACGCAGTATTTT
V gene: TRBV7-2; J gene: TRBJ2-5; clone size: .; D gene: .; CDR3 protein: CASSRDGSQKETQYF; CDR3 DNA: TGTGCCAGCAGCCGAGACGGGTCTCAAAAAGAGACCCAGTACTTC
V gene: TRBV6-1; J gene: TRBJ2-7; clone size: .; D gene: .; CDR3 protein: CASSPVGGGNYEQYF; CDR3 DNA: TGTGCCAGCAGCCCCGTTGGGGGGGGCAATTACGAGCAGTACTTC
V gene: TRBV19; J gene: TRBJ1-1; clone size: .; D gene: .; CDR3 protein: CASSFKFYTEAFF; CDR3 DNA: TGTGCCAGTAGTTTCAAGTTTTACACTGAAGCTTTCTTT
V gene: TRBV6-5; J gene: TRBJ2-1; clone size: once; D gene: .; CDR3 protein: CASSSTPLLYNEQFF; CDR3 DNA: TGTGCCAGCAGTTCGACCCCCCTACTTTACAATGAGCAGTTCTTC
V gene: TRBV27; J gene: TRBJ2-3; clone size: .; D gene: .; CDR3 protein: CASSLDGQEVDTQYF; CDR3 DNA: TGTGCCAGCAGTTTAGATGGACAAGAAGTAGATACGCAGTATTTT
V gene: TRBV4-1; J gene: TRBJ1-1; clone size: .; D gene: .; CDR3 protein: CASSGPLKGTEAFF; CDR3 DNA: TGCGCCAGCAGCGGACCCCTCAAGGGCACTGAAGCTTTCTTT
V gene: TRBV19; J gene: TRBJ2-7; clone size: .; D gene: .; CDR3 protein: CASSIRQSSYEQYF; CDR3 DNA: TGTGCCAGTAGTATTCGACAGAGCTCCTACGAGCAGTACTTC
V gene: TRBV6-5; J gene: TRBJ2-7; clone size: .; D gene: .; CDR3 protein: CASSRGGEQYF; CDR3 DNA: TGTGCCAGCAGTAGAGGGGGCGAGCAGTACTTC
V gene: TRBV19; J gene: TRBJ1-3; clone size: .; D gene: .; CDR3 protein: CASRTMGGGSGNTIYF; CDR3 DNA: TGTGCCAGTCGCACGATGGGTGGAGGGTCTGGAAACACCATATATTTT
V gene: TRBV27; J gene: TRBJ2-7; clone size: once; D gene: .; CDR3 protein: CASSAAGWGYEQYF; CDR3 DNA: TGTGCCAGCAGCGCTGCAGGGTGGGGCTACGAGCAGTACTTC
V gene: TRBV28; J gene: TRBJ2-7; clone size: .; D gene: .; CDR3 protein: CASSSPLSVYEQYF; CDR3 DNA: TGTGCCAGCAGTTCCCCCCTTAGCGTGTACGAGCAGTACTTC
V gene: TRBV5-1; J gene: TRBJ1-2; clone size: .; D gene: .; CDR3 protein: CASSLSTGSYGYTF; CDR3 DNA: TGCGCCAGCAGCTTGTCAACAGGAAGCTATGGCTACACCTTC
V gene: TRBV11-2; J gene: TRBJ2-5; clone size: .; D gene: .; CDR3 protein: CASSSPGVETQYF; CDR3 DNA: TGTGCCAGCAGCTCCCCTGGAGTCGAGACCCAGTACTTC
V gene: TRBV27; J gene: TRBJ1-5; clone size: .; D gene: .; CDR3 protein: CARVEERTRRAAQPQHF; CDR3 DNA: TGTGCCAGAGTAGAGGAGCGCACCCGCAGGGCGGCCCAGCCCCAGCATTTT
V gene: TRBV10-3; J gene: TRBJ2-5; clone size: once; D gene: .; CDR3 protein: CATIGTRQETQYF; CDR3 DNA: TGTGCCACTATCGGGACACGACAAGAGACCCAGTACTTC
V gene: TRBV20-1; J gene: TRBJ1-2; clone size: .; D gene: .; CDR3 protein: CRSRDYTF; CDR3 DNA: TGCAGATCGAGAGACTACACCTTC
V gene: TRBV19; J gene: TRBJ1-2; clone size: .; D gene: .; CDR3 protein: CASSIQGRYGYTF; CDR3 DNA: TGTGCCAGTAGTATACAGGGAAGATATGGCTACACCTTC
V gene: TRBV2; J gene: TRBJ1-5; clone size: .; D gene: .; CDR3 protein: CASSLGSNQPQHF; CDR3 DNA: TGTGCCAGCAGCCTCGGAAGCAATCAGCCCCAGCATTTT
V gene: TRBV11-2; J gene: TRBJ2-7; clone size: .; D gene: .; CDR3 protein: CASSFNRDTSYEQYF; CDR3 DNA: TGTGCCAGCAGCTTCAACCGGGACACGTCCTACGAGCAGTACTTC
V gene: TRBV10-3; J gene: TRBJ2-1; clone size: .; D gene: TRBD2; CDR3 protein: CAISESRLADEQFF; CDR3 DNA: TGTGCCATCAGTGAGTCGCGCCTAGCGGATGAGCAGTTCTTC
V gene: TRBV5-1; J gene: TRBJ2-1; clone size: .; D gene: .; CDR3 protein: CASSLIGGGPSYNEQFF; CDR3 DNA: TGCGCCAGCAGCTTGATTGGTGGAGGCCCTTCCTACAATGAGCAGTTCTTC
V gene: TRBV7-9; J gene: TRBJ2-7; clone size: .; D gene: TRBD2; CDR3 protein: CASSLGATGGSREQYF; CDR3 DNA: TGTGCCAGCAGCTTAGGTGCGACGGGAGGGTCGCGCGAGCAGTACTTC
V gene: TRBV2; J gene: TRBJ2-5; clone size: .; D gene: .; CDR3 protein: CASNTMGLQETQYF; CDR3 DNA: TGTGCCAGCAATACAATGGGACTTCAAGAGACCCAGTACTTC
V gene: TRBV28; J gene: TRBJ2-4; clone size: once; D gene: TRBD1; CDR3 protein: CASKYQGATKNIQYF; CDR3 DNA: TGTGCCAGTAAATACCAGGGGGCGACAAAAAACATTCAGTACTTC
V gene: TRBV7-2; J gene: TRBJ2-3; clone size: .; D gene: TRBD2; CDR3 protein: CASSLAMAGARPDTQYF; CDR3 DNA: TGTGCCAGCAGCTTAGCAATGGCGGGAGCTCGTCCAGATACGCAGTATTTT
V gene: TRBV11-3; J gene: TRBJ2-3; clone size: .; D gene: TRBD2; CDR3 protein: CASSRGLAQGIDTQYF; CDR3 DNA: TGTGCCAGCAGCCGGGGACTAGCGCAAGGGATAGATACGCAGTATTTT
V gene: TRBV12-1; J gene: TRBJ2-2; clone size: .; D gene: .; CDR3 protein: CASSRTGFGRGLYMLFF; CDR3 DNA: TGTGCCAGCAGCCGTACAGGGTTTGGCCGCGGTTTGTATATGCTGTTTTTT
V gene: TRBV18; J gene: TRBJ2-7; clone size: .; D gene: .; CDR3 protein: CASSSGTSFYEQYF; CDR3 DNA: TGTGCCAGCTCATCGGGGACCTCGTTCTACGAGCAGTACTTC
V gene: TRBV7-2; J gene: TRBJ2-5; clone size: .; D gene: TRBD2; CDR3 protein: CASSLVPRTSGLSDGTQYF; CDR3 DNA: TGTGCCAGCAGCTTAGTCCCCCGGACTAGCGGTCTATCGGATGGGACCCAGTACTTC
V gene: TRBV11-2; J gene: TRBJ1-2; clone size: .; D gene: TRBD1; CDR3 protein: CASSLGDRTYTF; CDR3 DNA: TGTGCCAGCAGCTTAGGGGACAGGACCTACACCTTC
V gene: TRBV9; J gene: TRBJ2-7; clone size: .; D gene: .; CDR3 protein: CASSRDLTGGEQYF; CDR3 DNA: TGTGCCAGCAGCAGAGACCTTACGGGTGGAGAGCAGTACTTC
V gene: TRBV5-1; J gene: TRBJ2-2; clone size: .; D gene: TRBD2; CDR3 protein: CASSRPGTSGSTPPNTGELFF; CDR3 DNA: TGCGCCAGCAGCCGCCCCGGGACTAGCGGGAGTACCCCTCCGAACACCGGGGAGCTGTTTTTT
V gene: TRBV5-1; J gene: TRBJ1-1; clone size: .; D gene: TRBD1; CDR3 protein: CASSLERGQRTEAFF; CDR3 DNA: TGCGCCAGCAGCTTGGAAAGGGGGCAACGGACTGAAGCTTTCTTT
V gene: TRBV5-1; J gene: TRBJ2-2; clone size: .; D gene: .; CDR3 protein: CASSLHGPSNTGELFF; CDR3 DNA: TGCGCCAGCAGCTTGCATGGGCCCTCGAACACCGGGGAGCTGTTTTTT
V gene: TRBV2; J gene: TRBJ1-5; clone size: .; D gene: .; CDR3 protein: CASKATDSYQPQHF; CDR3 DNA: TGTGCCAGTAAAGCAACCGACAGCTATCAGCCCCAGCATTTT
V gene: TRBV7-9; J gene: TRBJ2-5; clone size: .; D gene: .; CDR3 protein: CASSLMGRARGTETQYF; CDR3 DNA: TGTGCCAGCAGCTTAATGGGCAGGGCACGAGGAACGGAGACCCAGTACTTC
V gene: TRBV21-1; J gene: TRBJ1-1; clone size: .; D gene: .; CDR3 protein: CASSSTGGMNTEAFF; CDR3 DNA: TGTGCCAGCAGCTCGACAGGGGGGATGAACACTGAAGCTTTCTTT
V gene: TRBV7-3; J gene: TRBJ2-7; clone size: .; D gene: .; CDR3 protein: CASSLHGENGEQYF; CDR3 DNA: TGTGCCAGCAGCTTACATGGGGAGAACGGCGAGCAGTACTTC
V gene: TRBV7-2; J gene: TRBJ1-4; clone size: once; D gene: .; CDR3 protein: CASSSPKEKLFF; CDR3 DNA: TGTGCCAGCAGCTCACCAAAGGAAAAACTGTTTTTT
V gene: TRBV10-3; J gene: TRBJ2-6; clone size: .; D gene: .; CDR3 protein: CAISGPLGRGAGANVLTF; CDR3 DNA: TGTGCCATCAGTGGCCCCCTAGGGCGGGGAGCTGGGGCCAACGTCCTGACTTTC
V gene: TRBV27; J gene: TRBJ2-1; clone size: once; D gene: .; CDR3 protein: CASSPIGRYNEQFF; CDR3 DNA: TGTGCCAGCAGTCCAATCGGACGGTACAATGAGCAGTTCTTC
V gene: TRBV11-3; J gene: TRBJ2-1; clone size: .; D gene: .; CDR3 protein: CASSEGDKRPFF; CDR3 DNA: TGTGCCAGCAGCGAAGGGGACAAGAGGCCGTTCTTC
V gene: TRBV5-1; J gene: TRBJ1-1; clone size: .; D gene: .; CDR3 protein: CASSSGQLGGTEAFF; CDR3 DNA: TGCGCCAGCAGCTCCGGACAGTTAGGGGGGACTGAAGCTTTCTTT
V gene: TRBV15; J gene: TRBJ1-5; clone size: once; D gene: .; CDR3 protein: CATSRVGTVGGPQHF; CDR3 DNA: TGTGCCACCAGCAGAGTGGGAACAGTAGGGGGGCCCCAGCATTTT
V gene: TRBV4-2; J gene: TRBJ2-3; clone size: .; D gene: TRBD2; CDR3 protein: CASSQLGLAGDVDTQYF; CDR3 DNA: TGTGCCAGCAGCCAATTGGGACTAGCGGGAGATGTAGATACGCAGTATTTT
V gene: TRBV6-6; J gene: TRBJ1-2; clone size: few; D gene: .; CDR3 protein: CASRRRARGFYGYTF; CDR3 DNA: TGTGCCAGCCGGCGCCGGGCTCGGGGGTTTTATGGCTACACCTTC
V gene: TRBV28; J gene: TRBJ2-7; clone size: .; D gene: TRBD2; CDR3 protein: CAGAGGSSYEQYF; CDR3 DNA: TGTGCTGGGGCGGGCGGGAGCTCCTACGAGCAGTACTTC